The source of this T cell receptor beta chain is a study of OX40 agonist ivuxolimab in advanced cancers. Assay used: immunoSEQ multiplex PCR; TCRdb lists only in-frame clones, some missing. The data hold about 28,000 clones, with 65% to 90% observed a single time. This CDR3 spans 12 amino acids. V was shortened by 1 base and J by 11 bases, with 9 bases between the two germline ends. Germline V gene lookup returns CDR1 SGHAT and CDR2 FQNNGV. This TCR was recovered from an adult with an advanced solid tumor such as melanoma, head and neck, liver or kidney cancer. This sequence joins TRBV11-2 and TRBJ2-1, with unresolved D. This sample comprised CD4+ or CD8+ T cells sorted from blood, obtained in a trial of the OX40 agonist ivuxolimab. The CDR3 protein is CASSLGTPQQFF. As DNA, the CDR3 is TGTGCCAGCAGCTTAGGGACCCCGCAGCAGTTCTTC.